These T cell receptor beta chains were read from a single sample in a study of CD4 T cells in relation to SARS-CoV-2 and coronaviruses. Sequencing was performed with immunoSEQ multiplex PCR; in TCRdb, only in-frame clones are kept and a portion is missing. The data show some 27,000 clones, with roughly 69% seen just once and approximately 24% held by the top ten. These receptors have no known antigen. What was sequenced was CD4+ T cells from PBMCs, cultured in vitro. These receptor sequences come from a human donor in good health. Both conserved end residues are part of each CDR3. The D gene is left open where the match is weak. Clone size is shown for a subset of rows, as once, few, many or a class of expanded clone.

clone_size j_call d_call v_call cdr3_aa cdr3_nt
- TRBJ2-1 TRBD1 TRBV7-3 CAIEGALNEQFF TGTGCCATTGAGGGGGCCCTCAATGAGCAGTTCTTC
- TRBJ2-7 TRBD2 TRBV7-9 CASRSSGNSYEQYF TGTGCCAGCAGATCCAGCGGGAACTCCTACGAGCAGTACTTC
- TRBJ1-2 TRBD1 TRBV6-6 CASRIQGANYGYTF TGTGCCAGCAGGATTCAGGGGGCGAACTATGGCTACACCTTC
few TRBJ1-2 - TRBV5-1 CASSLSGARRGYTF TGCGCCAGCAGCTTGTCAGGGGCCCGGAGGGGCTACACCTTC
once TRBJ2-7 - TRBV27 CASSMGAPGDEQYF TGTGCCAGCAGTATGGGAGCCCCGGGCGACGAGCAGTACTTC
- TRBJ1-5 - TRBV7-9 CASSPGTLGGNQPQHF TGTGCCAGCAGCCCGGGGACATTGGGGGGCAATCAGCCCCAGCATTTT
- TRBJ2-3 TRBD2 TRBV11-3 CASSPLSGGTDTQYF TGTGCCAGCAGCCCTCTTAGCGGGGGCACAGATACGCAGTATTTT
- TRBJ2-7 TRBD1 TRBV28 CASTGQGITYEQYF TGTGCCAGCACCGGACAGGGAATAACCTACGAGCAGTACTTC
- TRBJ1-1 - TRBV19 CASSSEGRTVNTEAFF TGTGCCAGTAGTTCCGAGGGAAGGACAGTGAACACTGAAGCTTTCTTT
few TRBJ1-5 - TRBV19 CASSSGLNQPQHF TGTGCCAGTAGTTCGGGCCTCAATCAGCCCCAGCATTTT
- TRBJ2-2 - TRBV19 CASSQGEYRLFF TGTGCCAGTAGCCAAGGGGAGTATAGGCTGTTTTTT
once TRBJ2-7 - TRBV5-6 CASSLDPGPSYEQYF TGTGCCAGCAGCCTAGACCCGGGACCATCCTACGAGCAGTACTTC
few TRBJ1-1 - TRBV5-1 CASSLDFRAGTEAFF TGCGCCAGCAGCTTGGATTTTAGGGCGGGCACTGAAGCTTTCTTT
- TRBJ2-3 TRBD1 TRBV7-9 CASSFRDRGGTDTQYF TGTGCCAGCAGCTTCCGGGACAGGGGTGGGACAGATACGCAGTATTTT
- TRBJ2-2 - TRBV12-5 CASGLEDGRTGELFF TGTGCTAGTGGTTTGGAGGATGGAAGGACCGGGGAGCTGTTTTTT